The entry below describes one T cell receptor beta chain. This sample is part of a study of blood T cell repertoires in COVID-19. Study-level information: Specimens from acute and convalescent COVID-19 originated in the United States, Italy and Spain.

Germline CDR1 KGHSH, CDR2 LQKENI. Trimming removed 3 bases from V and 0 bases from J, with 5 bases in between. The CDR3 has 13 residues. TCRdb's copy holds only in-frame clones and misses some; the assay was immunoSEQ multiplex PCR. The sample has 55,000 to 75,000 clones, around three quarters seen once. The chain employs TRBV18 and TRBJ1-1; a weak D match, TRBD1 (5 bases). The sequencing sample was made of peripheral blood. The sequence was obtained from a human donor in a cohort sampled during active COVID-19. CDR3: CASSPDMNTEAFF. The CDR3 DNA follows: TGTGCCAGCTCACCGGACATGAACACTGAAGCTTTCTTT.